A selection of T cell receptor beta chains follows, all from one sample in a study of shared clonotypes between healthy human individuals. The protocol was immunoSEQ multiplex PCR, while the TCRdb copy is restricted to in-frame clones and leaves out a portion. The sample lists about 660,000 clones, about 74% occurring once. The material sequenced was memory CD4+ T cells sorted from blood. All receptors come from a woman in her twenties or thirties in good health. The CDR3 runs from the conserved cysteine through the conserved F or W. A D gene is named only where the DNA matches it firmly. The size of a clone is reported for some rows only, either as once, few or many, or as a class for expanded clones.

>.|TRBV27|TRBD2|TRBJ2-2
CASSSGTSGRWTGELFF
TGTGCCAGCAGCTCCGGGACTAGCGGGAGGTGGACCGGGGAGCTGTTTTTT
>few|TRBV5-4|.|TRBJ2-1
CAAGAGKNNEQFF
TGTGCCGCGGGGGCCGGAAAAAACAATGAGCAGTTCTTC
>.|TRBV30|.|TRBJ2-7
CAWSPPGYSYEQYF
TGTGCCTGGAGTCCCCCGGGGTATTCCTACGAGCAGTACTTC
>.|TRBV6-1|TRBD1|TRBJ1-3
CASMLDRGSGNTIYF
TGTGCCAGCATGCTCGACAGGGGGAGCGGAAACACCATATATTTT
>.|TRBV11-3|.|TRBJ1-2
CASSLGGQSPNYGYTF
TGTGCCAGCAGCTTAGGCGGACAGTCTCCTAACTATGGCTACACCTTC
>.|TRBV14|.|TRBJ2-7
CASSRIDLNYEQYF
TGTGCCAGCAGCCGCATAGACCTCAACTACGAGCAGTACTTC
>.|TRBV11-3|.|TRBJ2-7
CASSLGGEYEQYF
TGTGCCAGCAGCTTAGGAGGCGAATACGAGCAGTACTTC
>few|TRBV29-1|.|TRBJ1-3
CSVGSGVGNTIYF
TGCAGCGTTGGATCTGGGGTCGGAAACACCATATATTTT
>.|TRBV29-1|.|TRBJ2-1
CSVGRGDYWDNEQFF
TGCAGCGTTGGCAGGGGGGACTATTGGGACAATGAGCAGTTCTTC
>.|TRBV5-1|TRBD2|TRBJ2-1
CASRLLAASYNEQFF
TGCGCCAGCAGACTACTAGCGGCCTCCTACAATGAGCAGTTCTTC
>few|TRBV15|TRBD2|TRBJ2-1
CATSRDVGLAGANEQFF
TGTGCCACCAGCAGAGATGTGGGACTAGCGGGAGCTAACGAGCAGTTCTTC
>.|TRBV2|TRBD1|TRBJ2-5
CASSRNRGQETQYF
TGTGCCAGCAGCCGAAACAGGGGTCAAGAGACCCAGTACTTC
>.|TRBV19|.|TRBJ2-3
CASSIATRDRDTQYF
TGTGCCAGTAGTATAGCAACGCGGGACCGAGATACGCAGTATTTT
>.|TRBV7-2|.|TRBJ1-3
CASSLASPSGNTIYF
TGTGCCAGCAGCTTAGCCAGCCCCTCTGGAAACACCATATATTTT
>few|TRBV5-1|.|TRBJ1-3
CASSPLTGSSSGNTIYF
TGCGCCAGCAGCCCCCTCACAGGCTCCAGCTCTGGAAACACCATATATTTT
>.|TRBV19|TRBD1|TRBJ1-5
CASMTGNVRNQPQHF
TGTGCCAGTATGACAGGGAATGTACGGAATCAGCCCCAGCATTTT
>.|TRBV25-1|.|TRBJ2-3
CASSELERDDTDTQYF
TGTGCCAGCAGTGAATTAGAACGGGACGACACAGATACGCAGTATTTT
>.|TRBV19|.|TRBJ2-5
CASSIGRGTPETQYF
TGTGCCAGTAGTATTGGTAGGGGTACCCCAGAGACCCAGTACTTC
>few|TRBV29-1|.|TRBJ1-1
CSVVVRHWDTEAFF
TGCAGCGTTGTCGTTCGACACTGGGACACTGAAGCTTTCTTT
>.|TRBV7-9|.|TRBJ1-5
CASSLVGVGHQPQHF
TGTGCCAGCAGCTTAGTAGGAGTGGGGCATCAGCCCCAGCATTTT
>.|TRBV7-9|TRBD2|TRBJ2-2
CASSWLAGEAGELFF
TGTGCCAGCAGCTGGTTAGCGGGAGAGGCCGGGGAGCTGTTTTTT
>.|TRBV19|TRBD1|TRBJ1-3
CASRPTGTEGNTIYF
TGTGCCAGTAGACCGACCGGGACAGAAGGAAACACCATATATTTT
>once|TRBV10-3|TRBD2|TRBJ2-1
CAISESEASGDNNEQFF
TGTGCCATCAGTGAGTCAGAGGCTAGCGGAGATAACAATGAGCAGTTCTTC
>.|TRBV7-9|TRBD1|TRBJ1-1
CASSLGQGRAETFF
TGTGCCAGCAGCTTAGGACAGGGGCGGGCCGAGACTTTCTTT
>.|TRBV5-1|TRBD1|TRBJ1-1
CASSLMTGRANTEAFF
TGCGCCAGCAGCTTGATGACAGGGCGGGCGAACACTGAAGCTTTCTTT
>once|TRBV18|.|TRBJ1-3
CASSPDSFSGNTIYF
TGTGCCAGCTCACCCGACTCATTCTCTGGAAACACCATATATTTT
>.|TRBV19|TRBD1|TRBJ2-1
CASSIYFRTGGTHNEQFF
TGTGCCAGTAGTATTTATTTCCGGACAGGGGGCACACACAATGAGCAGTTCTTC
>.|TRBV10-3|TRBD1|TRBJ1-2
CAISDKDRGVYGYTF
TGTGCCATCAGTGACAAGGACAGGGGTGTCTATGGCTACACCTTC
>once|TRBV19|.|TRBJ2-1
CASSIQGQSYNEQFF
TGTGCCAGTAGTATACAGGGGCAGAGCTACAATGAGCAGTTCTTC
>once|TRBV28|TRBD2|TRBJ2-3
CASSPTGLGDLDTQYF
TGTGCCAGCAGTCCAACGGGACTAGGCGACCTAGATACGCAGTATTTT
>.|TRBV28|TRBD1|TRBJ1-2
CASSTPDRGRYGYTF
TGTGCCAGCAGTACCCCCGACAGGGGGCGATATGGCTACACCTTC
>.|TRBV28|TRBD1|TRBJ2-7
CASSLQGVYEQYF
TGTGCCAGCAGTTTACAGGGGGTTTACGAGCAGTACTTC
>.|TRBV5-1|.|TRBJ1-5
CASRLDSNQPQHF
TGCGCCAGCAGATTGGACAGCAATCAGCCCCAGCATTTT
>.|TRBV2|TRBD2|TRBJ2-7
CASRGTSLFNEQYF
TGTGCCAGCAGAGGGACTAGTCTTTTTAACGAGCAGTACTTC
>.|TRBV15|.|TRBJ2-3
CATSRVADTDTQYF
TGTGCCACCAGCAGAGTAGCGGACACAGATACGCAGTATTTT
>.|TRBV5-5|.|TRBJ2-6
CASSLMMFGANVLTF
TGTGCCAGCAGCTTGATGATGTTCGGGGCCAACGTCCTGACTTTC
>.|TRBV2|TRBD2|TRBJ2-3
CASSVGLAGITDTQYF
TGTGCCAGCAGTGTGGGACTAGCGGGAATCACAGATACGCAGTATTTT
>.|TRBV7-9|TRBD1|TRBJ1-2
CASSQGTGANYGYTF
TGTGCCAGCAGCCAGGGGACAGGGGCTAACTATGGCTACACCTTC
>.|TRBV28|.|TRBJ2-4
CASSTGTARQYF
TGTGCCAGCAGCACGGGGACCGCTCGTCAGTACTTC
>.|TRBV7-6|.|TRBJ1-1
CASSKDGNTEAFF
TGTGCCAGCAGCAAAGACGGGAACACTGAAGCTTTCTTT
>.|TRBV18|.|TRBJ2-7
CASSGLESYEQYF
TGTGCCAGCTCCGGGTTAGAATCCTACGAGCAGTACTTC